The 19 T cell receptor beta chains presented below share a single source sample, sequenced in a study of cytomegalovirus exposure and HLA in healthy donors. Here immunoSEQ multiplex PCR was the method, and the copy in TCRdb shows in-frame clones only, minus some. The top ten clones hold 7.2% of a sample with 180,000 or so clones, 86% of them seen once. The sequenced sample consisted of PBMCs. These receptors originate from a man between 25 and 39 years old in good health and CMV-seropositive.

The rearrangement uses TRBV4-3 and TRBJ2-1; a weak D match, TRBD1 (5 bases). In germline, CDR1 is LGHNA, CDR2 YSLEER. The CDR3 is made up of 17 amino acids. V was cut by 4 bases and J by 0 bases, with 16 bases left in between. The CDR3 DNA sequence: TGCGCCAGCAGCCTCGGGTCAGGGTTGAGCTCCTACAATGAGCAGTTCTTC. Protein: CASSLGSGLSSYNEQFF.

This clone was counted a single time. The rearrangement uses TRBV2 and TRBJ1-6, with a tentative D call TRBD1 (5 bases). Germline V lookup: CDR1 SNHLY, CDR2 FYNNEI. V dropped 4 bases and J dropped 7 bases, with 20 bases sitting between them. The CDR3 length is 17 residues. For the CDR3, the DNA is TGTGCCAGCAGTGGGGCTCAGGGAGGCCCAAGCAATTCACCCCTCCACTTT. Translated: CASSGAQGGPSNSPLHF. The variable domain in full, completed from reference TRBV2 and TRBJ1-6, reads EPEVTQTPSHQVTQMGQEVILRCVPISNHLYFYWYRQILGQKVEFLVSFYNNEISEKSEIFDDQFSVERPDGSNFTLKIRSTKLEDSAMYFCASSGAQGGPSNSPLHFGNGTRLTVT.

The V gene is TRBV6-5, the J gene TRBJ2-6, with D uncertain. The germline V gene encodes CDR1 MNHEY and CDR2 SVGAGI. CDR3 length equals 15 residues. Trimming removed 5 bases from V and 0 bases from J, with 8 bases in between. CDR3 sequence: CASSLSYSGANVLTF. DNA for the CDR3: TGTGCCAGCAGTCTCTCCTACTCTGGGGCCAACGTCCTGACTTTC.

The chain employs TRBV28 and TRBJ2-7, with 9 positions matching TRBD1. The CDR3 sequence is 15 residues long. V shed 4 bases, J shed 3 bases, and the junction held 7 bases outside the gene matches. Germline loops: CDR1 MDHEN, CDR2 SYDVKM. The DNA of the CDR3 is TGTGCCAGCAGTTCATCCGGGACAGGGCTCTACGAGCAGTACTTC. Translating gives CASSSSGTGLYEQYF.

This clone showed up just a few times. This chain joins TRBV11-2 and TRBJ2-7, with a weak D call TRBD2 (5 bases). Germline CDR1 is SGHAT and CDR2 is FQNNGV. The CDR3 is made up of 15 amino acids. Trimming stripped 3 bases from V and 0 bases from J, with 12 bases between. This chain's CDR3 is CASSLSSGLSYEQYF. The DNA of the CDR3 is TGTGCCAGCAGCTTGTCGAGCGGTCTCTCCTACGAGCAGTACTTC.

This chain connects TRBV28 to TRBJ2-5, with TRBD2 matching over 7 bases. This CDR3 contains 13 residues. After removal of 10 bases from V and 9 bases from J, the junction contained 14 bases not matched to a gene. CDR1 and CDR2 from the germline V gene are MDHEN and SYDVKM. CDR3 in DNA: TGTGCCACCCAGCGGGACGCCAACTTTGCCCAGTACTTC. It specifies CATQRDANFAQYF.

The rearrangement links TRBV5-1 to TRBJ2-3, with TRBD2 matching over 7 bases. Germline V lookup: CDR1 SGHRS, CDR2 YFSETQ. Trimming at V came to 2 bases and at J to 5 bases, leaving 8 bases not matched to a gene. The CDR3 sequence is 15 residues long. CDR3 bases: TGCGCCAGCAGCTTAAGCACCGGGGGGATAGATACGCAGTATTTT. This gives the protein CASSLSTGGIDTQYF.

The CDR3 spells CASSYTGQTGNTQYF. For the CDR3, the DNA is TGTGCCAGCAGTTACACGGGACAGACCGGGAATACGCAGTATTTT. The V and J genes are TRBV6-6 and TRBJ2-3; 7 nucleotides align to TRBD1. Germline V CDR1 and CDR2: MNHNY, SVGAGI (reference sequence). V trimming: 2 bases; J trimming: 7 bases; junction bases outside the gene matches: 9. The CDR3 spans 15 residues.

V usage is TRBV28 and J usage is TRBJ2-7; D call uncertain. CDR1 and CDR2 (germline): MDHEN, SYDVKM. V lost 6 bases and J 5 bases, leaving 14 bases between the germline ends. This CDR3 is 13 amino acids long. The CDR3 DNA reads TGTGCCAGCAGCTCCTCCCCAGCAAACGAGCAGTACTTC. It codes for CASSSSPANEQYF.

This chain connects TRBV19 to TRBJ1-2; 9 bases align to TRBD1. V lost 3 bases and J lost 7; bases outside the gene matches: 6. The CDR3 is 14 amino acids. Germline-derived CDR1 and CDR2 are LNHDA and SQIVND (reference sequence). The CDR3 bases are TGTGCCAGTAGTATTTGGGACAGGGTCGGTGGCTACACCTTC. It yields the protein CASSIWDRVGGYTF. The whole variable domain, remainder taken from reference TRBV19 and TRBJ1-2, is DGGITQSPKYLFRKEGQNVTLSCEQNLNHDAMYWYRQDPGQGLRLIYYSQIVNDFQKGDIAEGYSVSREKKESFPLTVTSAQKNPTAFYLCASSIWDRVGGYTFGSGTRLTVV.

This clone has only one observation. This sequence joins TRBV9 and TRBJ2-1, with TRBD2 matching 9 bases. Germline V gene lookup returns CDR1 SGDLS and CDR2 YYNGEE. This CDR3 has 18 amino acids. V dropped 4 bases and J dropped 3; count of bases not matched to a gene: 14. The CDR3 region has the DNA TGTGCCAGCAGCTCCAGAGTGGTGGCGGGAGGGCGCTACAATGAGCAGTTCTTC. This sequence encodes CASSSRVVAGGRYNEQFF.

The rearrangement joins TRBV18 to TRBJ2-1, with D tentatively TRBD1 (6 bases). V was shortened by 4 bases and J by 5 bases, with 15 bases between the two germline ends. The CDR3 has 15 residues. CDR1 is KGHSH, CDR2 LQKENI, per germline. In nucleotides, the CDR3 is TGTGCCAGCTCACTTAATCTACAGGGCGACAATGAGCAGTTCTTC. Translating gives CASSLNLQGDNEQFF.

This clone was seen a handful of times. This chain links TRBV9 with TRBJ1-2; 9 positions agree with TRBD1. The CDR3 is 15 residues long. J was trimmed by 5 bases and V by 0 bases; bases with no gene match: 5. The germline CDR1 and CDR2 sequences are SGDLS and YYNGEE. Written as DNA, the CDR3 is TGTGCCAGCAGCGTAGGCGGGGGACAGGGTTATGGCTACACCTTC. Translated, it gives CASSVGGGQGYGYTF.

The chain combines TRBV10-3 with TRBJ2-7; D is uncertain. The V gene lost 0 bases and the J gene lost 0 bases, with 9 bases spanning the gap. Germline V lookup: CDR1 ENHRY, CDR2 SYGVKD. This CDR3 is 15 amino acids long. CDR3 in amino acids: CAISESTGSSYEQYF. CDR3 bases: TGTGCCATCAGTGAGTCGACGGGCAGCTCCTACGAGCAGTACTTC.

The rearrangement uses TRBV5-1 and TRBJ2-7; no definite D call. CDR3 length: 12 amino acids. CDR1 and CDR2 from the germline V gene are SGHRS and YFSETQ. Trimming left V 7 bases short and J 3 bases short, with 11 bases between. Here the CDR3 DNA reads TGCGCCAGCCGCCACGGAAACTACGAGCAGTACTTC. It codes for CASRHGNYEQYF.

Written as DNA, the CDR3 is TGTGCCAGCAGTTTCGATAGGAACACTGAAGCTTTCTTT. Its translation: CASSFDRNTEAFF. The V and J genes are TRBV27 and TRBJ1-1; D is unclear. Germline V CDR1 and CDR2: MNHEY, SMNVEV (reference sequence). V lost 3 bases to trimming and J lost 1 base, with 6 bases between them. The CDR3 has 13 amino acids.

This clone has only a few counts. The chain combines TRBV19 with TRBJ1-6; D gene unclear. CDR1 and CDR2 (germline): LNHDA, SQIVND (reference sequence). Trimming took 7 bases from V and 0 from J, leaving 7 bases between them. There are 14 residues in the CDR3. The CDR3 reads CASKGGSYNSPLHF. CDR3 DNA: TGTGCCAGTAAAGGTGGCTCCTATAATTCACCCCTCCACTTT.

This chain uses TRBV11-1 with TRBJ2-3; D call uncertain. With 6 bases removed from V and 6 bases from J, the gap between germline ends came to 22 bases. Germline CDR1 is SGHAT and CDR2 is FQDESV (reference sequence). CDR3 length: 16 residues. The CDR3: CASRSGLSARLDTQYF. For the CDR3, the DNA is TGTGCCAGCAGGTCCGGGCTTTCCGCCAGGTTGGATACGCAGTATTTT. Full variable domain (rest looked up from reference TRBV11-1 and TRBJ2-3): EAEVAQSPRYKITEKSQAVAFWCDPISGHATLYWYRQILGQGPELLVQFQDESVVDDSQLPKDRFSAERLKGVDSTLKIQPAELGDSAMYLCASRSGLSARLDTQYFGPGTRLTVL.

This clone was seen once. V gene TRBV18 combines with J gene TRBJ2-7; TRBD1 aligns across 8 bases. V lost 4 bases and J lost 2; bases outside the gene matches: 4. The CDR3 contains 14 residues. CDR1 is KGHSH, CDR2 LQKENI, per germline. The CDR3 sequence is CASSLGQETYEQYF. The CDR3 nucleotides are TGTGCCAGCTCACTGGGACAGGAGACCTACGAGCAGTACTTC.